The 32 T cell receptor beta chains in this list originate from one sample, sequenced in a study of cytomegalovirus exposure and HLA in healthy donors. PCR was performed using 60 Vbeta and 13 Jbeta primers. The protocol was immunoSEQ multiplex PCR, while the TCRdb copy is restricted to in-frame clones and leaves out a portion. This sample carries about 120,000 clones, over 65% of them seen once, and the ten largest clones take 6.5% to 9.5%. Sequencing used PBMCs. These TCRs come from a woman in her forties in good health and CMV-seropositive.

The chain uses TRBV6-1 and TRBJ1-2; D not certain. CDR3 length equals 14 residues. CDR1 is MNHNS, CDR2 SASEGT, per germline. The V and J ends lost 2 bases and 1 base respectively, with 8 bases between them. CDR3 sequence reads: CASSETSFNYGYTF. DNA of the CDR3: TGTGCCAGCAGTGAAACAAGTTTTAACTATGGCTACACCTTC.

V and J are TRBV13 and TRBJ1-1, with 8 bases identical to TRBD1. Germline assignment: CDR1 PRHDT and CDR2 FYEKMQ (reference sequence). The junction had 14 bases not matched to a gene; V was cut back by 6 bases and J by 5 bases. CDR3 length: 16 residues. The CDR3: CASSQGQGGGRTEAFF. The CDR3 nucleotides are TGTGCCAGCAGTCAAGGACAGGGAGGGGGGAGAACTGAAGCTTTCTTT. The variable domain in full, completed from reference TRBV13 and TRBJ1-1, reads AAGVIQSPRHLIKEKRETATLKCYPIPRHDTVYWYQQGPGQDPQFLISFYEKMQSDKGSIPDRFSAQQFSDYHSELNMSSLELGDSALYFCASSQGQGGGRTEAFFGQGTRLTVV.

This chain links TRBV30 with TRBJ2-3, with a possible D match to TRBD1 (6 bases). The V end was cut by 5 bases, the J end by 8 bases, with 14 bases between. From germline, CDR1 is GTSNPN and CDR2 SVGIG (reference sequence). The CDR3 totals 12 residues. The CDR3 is CAWVSEGGTQYF. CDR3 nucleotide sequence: TGTGCCTGGGTTTCGGAAGGGGGTACGCAGTATTTT. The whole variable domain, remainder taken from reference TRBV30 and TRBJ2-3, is SQTIHQWPATLVQPVGSPLSLECTVEGTSNPNLYWYRQAAGRGLQLLFYSVGIGQISSEVPQNLSASRPQDRQFILSSKKLLLSDSGFYLCAWVSEGGTQYFGPGTRLTVL.

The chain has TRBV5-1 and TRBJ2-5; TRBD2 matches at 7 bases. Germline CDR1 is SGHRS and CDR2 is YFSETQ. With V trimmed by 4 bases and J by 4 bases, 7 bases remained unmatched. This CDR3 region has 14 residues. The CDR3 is CASSGGLPPETQYF. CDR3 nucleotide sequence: TGCGCCAGCAGCGGGGGACTACCGCCAGAGACCCAGTACTTC.

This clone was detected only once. CDR3 nucleotide sequence: TGTGCCAGCTCACCTATCGACAGGACGGGTCAGCCCCAGCATTTT. Translated: CASSPIDRTGQPQHF. This chain links TRBV18 with TRBJ1-5; weak D call: TRBD1 (6 bases). Germline V gene lookup returns CDR1 KGHSH and CDR2 LQKENI. Deletions cut 3 bases from V and 6 bases from J, with 15 bases between. This CDR3 has 15 residues.

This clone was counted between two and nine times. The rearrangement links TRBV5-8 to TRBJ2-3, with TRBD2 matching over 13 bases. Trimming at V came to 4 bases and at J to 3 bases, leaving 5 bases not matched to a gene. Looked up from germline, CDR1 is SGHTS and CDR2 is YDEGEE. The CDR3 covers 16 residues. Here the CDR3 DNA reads TGTGCCAGCAGCGGTGGACTAGCGGGGGAGACAGATACGCAGTATTTT. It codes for CASSGGLAGETDTQYF.

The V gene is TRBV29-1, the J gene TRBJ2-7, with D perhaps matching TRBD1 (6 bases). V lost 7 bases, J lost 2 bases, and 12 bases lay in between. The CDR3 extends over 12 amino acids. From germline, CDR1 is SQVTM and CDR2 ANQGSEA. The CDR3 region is CSGTTGPYEQYF. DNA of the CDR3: TGCAGCGGGACCACAGGGCCCTACGAGCAGTACTTC.

The CDR3: CASSQGTGNQPQHF. In nucleotides, the CDR3 is TGTGCCAGCAGCCAAGGAACAGGGAATCAGCCCCAGCATTTT. This rearrangement joins TRBV14 to TRBJ1-5, with D perhaps TRBD1 (6 bases). V lost 1 base and J 4 bases, leaving 8 bases between the germline ends. The CDR3 runs to 14 residues. Germline V gives CDR1 SGHDN, CDR2 FVKESK.

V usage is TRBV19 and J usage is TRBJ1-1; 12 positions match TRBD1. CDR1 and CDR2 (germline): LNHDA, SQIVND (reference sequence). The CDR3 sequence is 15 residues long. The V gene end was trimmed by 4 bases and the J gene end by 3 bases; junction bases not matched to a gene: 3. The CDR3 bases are TGTGCCAGTAGTAGGGACAGGGGGCGAGACACTGAAGCTTTCTTT. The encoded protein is CASSRDRGRDTEAFF.

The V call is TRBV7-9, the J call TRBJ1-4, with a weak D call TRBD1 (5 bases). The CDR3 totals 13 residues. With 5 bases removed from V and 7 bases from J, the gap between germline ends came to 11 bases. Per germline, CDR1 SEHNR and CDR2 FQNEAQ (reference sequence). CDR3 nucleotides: TGTGCCAGCAGCCGGGGGTGGGGTGAAAAACTGTTTTTT. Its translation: CASSRGWGEKLFF.

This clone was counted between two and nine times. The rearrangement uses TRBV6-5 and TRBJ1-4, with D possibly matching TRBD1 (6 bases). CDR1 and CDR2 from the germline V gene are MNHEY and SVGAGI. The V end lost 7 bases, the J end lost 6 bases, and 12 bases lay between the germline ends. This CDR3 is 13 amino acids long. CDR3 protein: CASKGRGDEKLFF. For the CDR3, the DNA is TGTGCCAGCAAGGGCAGGGGTGATGAAAAACTGTTTTTT.

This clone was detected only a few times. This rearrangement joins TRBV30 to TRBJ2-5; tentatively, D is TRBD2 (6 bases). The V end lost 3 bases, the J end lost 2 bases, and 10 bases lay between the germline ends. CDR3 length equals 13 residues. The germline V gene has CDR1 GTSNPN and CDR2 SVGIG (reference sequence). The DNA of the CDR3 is TGTGCCTGGAGCACTAGCCCTCAAGAGACCCAGTACTTC. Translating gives CAWSTSPQETQYF.

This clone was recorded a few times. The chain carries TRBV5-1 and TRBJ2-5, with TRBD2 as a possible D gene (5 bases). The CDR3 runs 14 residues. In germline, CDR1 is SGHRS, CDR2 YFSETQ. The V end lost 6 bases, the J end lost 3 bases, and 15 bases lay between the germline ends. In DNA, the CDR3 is TGCGCCAGCATGATCGGATGGGGAGAAGAGACCCAGTACTTC. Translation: CASMIGWGEETQYF.

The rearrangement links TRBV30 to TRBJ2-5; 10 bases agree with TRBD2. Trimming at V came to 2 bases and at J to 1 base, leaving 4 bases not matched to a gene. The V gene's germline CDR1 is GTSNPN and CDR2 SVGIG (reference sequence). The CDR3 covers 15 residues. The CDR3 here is CAWSRSGGPQETQYF. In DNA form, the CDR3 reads TGTGCCTGGAGTCGTAGCGGGGGGCCCCAAGAGACCCAGTACTTC.

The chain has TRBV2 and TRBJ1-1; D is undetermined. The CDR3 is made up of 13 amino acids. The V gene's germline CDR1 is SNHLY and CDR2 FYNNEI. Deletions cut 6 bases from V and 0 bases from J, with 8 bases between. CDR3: CASSHSVNTEAFF. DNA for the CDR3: TGTGCCAGCAGCCACTCCGTGAACACTGAAGCTTTCTTT.

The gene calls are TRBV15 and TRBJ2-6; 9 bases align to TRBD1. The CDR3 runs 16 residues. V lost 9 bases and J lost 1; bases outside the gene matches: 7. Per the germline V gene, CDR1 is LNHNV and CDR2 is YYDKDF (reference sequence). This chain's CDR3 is CATGQGDLSGANVLTF. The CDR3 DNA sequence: TGTGCCACGGGACAGGGAGATCTTTCTGGGGCCAACGTCCTGACTTTC. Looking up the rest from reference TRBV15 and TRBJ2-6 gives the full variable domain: DAMVIQNPRYQVTQFGKPVTLSCSQTLNHNVMYWYQQKSSQAPKLLFHYYDKDFNNEADTPDNFQSRRPNTSFCFLDIRSPGLGDTAMYLCATGQGDLSGANVLTFGAGSRLTVL.

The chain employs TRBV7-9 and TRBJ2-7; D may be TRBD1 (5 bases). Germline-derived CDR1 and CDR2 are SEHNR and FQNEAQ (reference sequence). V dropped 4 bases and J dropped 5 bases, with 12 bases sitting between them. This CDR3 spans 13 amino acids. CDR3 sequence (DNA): TGTGCCAGCAGCTCCTCAGGGTCCCACGAGCAGTACTTC. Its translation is CASSSSGSHEQYF.

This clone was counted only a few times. In nucleotides, the CDR3 is TGCGCCAGCAGTGAGGGGACAGCCGAAGAGACCCAGTACTTC. Translating it yields CASSEGTAEETQYF. V and J are TRBV10-1 and TRBJ2-5, with TRBD1 identical over 7 bases. The CDR3 has 14 amino acids. V was pared by 2 bases and J by 3 bases, with 3 bases of the junction left unmatched. Germline-derived CDR1 and CDR2 are WNHNN and SYGVQD (reference sequence).

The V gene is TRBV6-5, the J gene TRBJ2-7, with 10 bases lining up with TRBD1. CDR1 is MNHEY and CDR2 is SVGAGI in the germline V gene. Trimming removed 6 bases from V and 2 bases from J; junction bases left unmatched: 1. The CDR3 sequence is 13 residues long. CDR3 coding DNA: TGTGCCAGCAGCGACAGGGGGCCCTACGAGCAGTACTTC. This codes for CASSDRGPYEQYF.

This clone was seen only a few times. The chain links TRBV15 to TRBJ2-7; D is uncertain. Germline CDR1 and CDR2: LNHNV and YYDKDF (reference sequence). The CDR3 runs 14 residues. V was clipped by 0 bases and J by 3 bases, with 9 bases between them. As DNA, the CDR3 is TGTGCCACCAGCAGAGATCAGGTCGACTACGAGCAGTACTTC. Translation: CATSRDQVDYEQYF.

The CDR3 DNA is TGTGCCAGCGGGGTAAGGGGACCCCTCCACTTT. This gives the protein CASGVRGPLHF. The chain has TRBV6-5 and TRBJ1-6, with D perhaps matching TRBD1 (5 bases). V dropped 8 bases and J dropped 12 bases, with 11 bases sitting between them. The CDR3 loop spans 11 amino acids. Germline CDR1 MNHEY, CDR2 SVGAGI.

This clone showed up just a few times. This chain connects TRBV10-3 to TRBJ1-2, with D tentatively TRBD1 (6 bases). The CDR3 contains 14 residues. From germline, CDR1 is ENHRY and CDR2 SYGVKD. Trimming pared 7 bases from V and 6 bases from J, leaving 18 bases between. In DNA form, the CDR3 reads TGTGCCATCAAAGGGGAGCAGGGGCGAAATGGCTACACCTTC. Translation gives CAIKGEQGRNGYTF.

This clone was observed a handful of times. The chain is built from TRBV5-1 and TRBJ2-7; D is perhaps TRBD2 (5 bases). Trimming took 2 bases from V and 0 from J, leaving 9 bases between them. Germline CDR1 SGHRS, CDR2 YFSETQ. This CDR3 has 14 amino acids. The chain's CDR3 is CASSFGVHSYEQYF. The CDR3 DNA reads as TGCGCCAGCAGCTTCGGGGTCCACTCCTACGAGCAGTACTTC.

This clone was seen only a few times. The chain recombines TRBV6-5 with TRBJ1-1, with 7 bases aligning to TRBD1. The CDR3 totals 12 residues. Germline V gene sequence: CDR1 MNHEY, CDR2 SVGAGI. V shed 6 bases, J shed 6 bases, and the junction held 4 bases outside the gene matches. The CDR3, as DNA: TGTGCCAGCAGGCCCAGGGGGTCTGAAGCTTTCTTT. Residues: CASRPRGSEAFF.

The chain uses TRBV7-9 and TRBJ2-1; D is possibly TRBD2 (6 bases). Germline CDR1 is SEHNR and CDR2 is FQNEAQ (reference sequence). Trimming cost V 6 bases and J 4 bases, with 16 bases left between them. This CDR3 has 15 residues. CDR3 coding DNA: TGTGCCAGCAGGAGAGATGACGGGACTTACAATGAGCAGTTCTTC. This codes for CASRRDDGTYNEQFF.

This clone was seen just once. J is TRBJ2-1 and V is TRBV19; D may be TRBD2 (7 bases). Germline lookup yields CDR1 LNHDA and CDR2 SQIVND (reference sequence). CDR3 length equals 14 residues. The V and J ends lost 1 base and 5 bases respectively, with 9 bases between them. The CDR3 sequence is CASSIGGGHNEQFF. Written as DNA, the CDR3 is TGTGCCAGTAGTATAGGGGGGGGCCACAATGAGCAGTTCTTC.

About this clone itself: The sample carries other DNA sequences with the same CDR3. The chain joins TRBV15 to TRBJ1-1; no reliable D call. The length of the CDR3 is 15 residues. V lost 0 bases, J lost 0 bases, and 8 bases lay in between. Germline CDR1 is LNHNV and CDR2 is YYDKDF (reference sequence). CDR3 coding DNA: TGTGCCACCAGCAGAGACCCGGGGTTGAACACTGAAGCTTTCTTT. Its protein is CATSRDPGLNTEAFF.

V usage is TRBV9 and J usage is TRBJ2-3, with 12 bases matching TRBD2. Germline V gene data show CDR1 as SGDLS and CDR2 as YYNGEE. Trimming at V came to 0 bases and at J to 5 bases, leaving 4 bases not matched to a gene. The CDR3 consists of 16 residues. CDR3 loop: CASSVAASGGGDTQYF. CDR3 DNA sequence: TGTGCCAGCAGCGTAGCGGCTAGCGGGGGGGGAGATACGCAGTATTTT.

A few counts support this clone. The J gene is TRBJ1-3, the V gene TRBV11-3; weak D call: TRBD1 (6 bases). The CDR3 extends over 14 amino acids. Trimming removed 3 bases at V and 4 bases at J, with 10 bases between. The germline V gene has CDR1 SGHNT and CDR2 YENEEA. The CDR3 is CASSFQGTGNTIYF. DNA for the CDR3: TGTGCCAGCAGCTTCCAGGGGACGGGAAACACCATATATTTT.

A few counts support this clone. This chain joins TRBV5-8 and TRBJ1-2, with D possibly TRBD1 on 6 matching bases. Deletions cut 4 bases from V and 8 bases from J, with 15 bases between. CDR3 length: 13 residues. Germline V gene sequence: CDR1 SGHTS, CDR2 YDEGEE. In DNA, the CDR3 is TGTGCCAGCAGCCCCGACCCGAGGGGGGGCTACACCTTC. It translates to CASSPDPRGGYTF.

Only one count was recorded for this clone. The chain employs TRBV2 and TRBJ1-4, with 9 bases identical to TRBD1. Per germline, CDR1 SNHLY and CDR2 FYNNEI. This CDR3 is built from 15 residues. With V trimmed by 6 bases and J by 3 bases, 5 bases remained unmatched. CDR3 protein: CASRGGQGSNEKLFF. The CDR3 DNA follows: TGTGCCAGCAGGGGGGGACAGGGATCTAATGAAAAACTGTTTTTT.

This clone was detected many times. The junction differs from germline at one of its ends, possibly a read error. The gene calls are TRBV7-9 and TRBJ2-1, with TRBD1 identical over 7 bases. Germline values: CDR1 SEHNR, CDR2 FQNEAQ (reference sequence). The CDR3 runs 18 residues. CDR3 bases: TGTGCCAGCGGCTTATCCCACGGACAGGACAAGATTAGGCCAGGACAGTTCTTC. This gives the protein CASGLSHGQDKIRPGQFF.